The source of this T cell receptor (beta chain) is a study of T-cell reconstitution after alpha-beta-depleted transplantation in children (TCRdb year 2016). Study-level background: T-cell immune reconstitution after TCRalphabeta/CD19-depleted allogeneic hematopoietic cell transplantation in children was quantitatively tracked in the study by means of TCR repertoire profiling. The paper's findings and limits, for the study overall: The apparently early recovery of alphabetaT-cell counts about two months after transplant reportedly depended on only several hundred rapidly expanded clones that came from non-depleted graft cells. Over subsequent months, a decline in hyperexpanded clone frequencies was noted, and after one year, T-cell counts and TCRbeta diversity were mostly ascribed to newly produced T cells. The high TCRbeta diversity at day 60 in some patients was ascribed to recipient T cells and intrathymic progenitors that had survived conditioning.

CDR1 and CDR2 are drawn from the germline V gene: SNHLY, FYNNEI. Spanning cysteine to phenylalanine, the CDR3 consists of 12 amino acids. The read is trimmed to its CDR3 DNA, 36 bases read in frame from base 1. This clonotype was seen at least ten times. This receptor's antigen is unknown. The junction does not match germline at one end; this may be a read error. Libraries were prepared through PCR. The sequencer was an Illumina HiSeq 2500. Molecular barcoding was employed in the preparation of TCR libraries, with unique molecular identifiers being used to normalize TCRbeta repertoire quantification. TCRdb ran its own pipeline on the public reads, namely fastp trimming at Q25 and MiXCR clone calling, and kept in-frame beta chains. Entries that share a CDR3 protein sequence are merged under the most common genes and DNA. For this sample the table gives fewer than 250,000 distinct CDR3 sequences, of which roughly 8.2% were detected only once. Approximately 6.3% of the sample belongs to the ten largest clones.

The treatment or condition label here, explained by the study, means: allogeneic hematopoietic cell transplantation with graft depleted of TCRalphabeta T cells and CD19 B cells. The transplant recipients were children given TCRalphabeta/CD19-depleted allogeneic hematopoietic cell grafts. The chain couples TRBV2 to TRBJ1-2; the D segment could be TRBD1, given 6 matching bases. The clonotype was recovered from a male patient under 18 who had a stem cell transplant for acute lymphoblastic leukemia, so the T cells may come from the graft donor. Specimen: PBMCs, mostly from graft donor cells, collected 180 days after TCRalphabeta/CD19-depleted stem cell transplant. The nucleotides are TGCGCCAGCAGTGAAGGGGGGTATGGCTACACCTTC. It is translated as CASSEGGYGYTF.